This T cell receptor (beta chain) was captured in a study of OX40 agonist ivuxolimab in advanced cancers. Study-wide context: The treatment was a fully human IgG2 OX40 agonist, ivuxolimab. Partial response was recorded in three patients: one hepatocellular carcinoma and two cutaneous melanoma cases.

Germline assignment: CDR1 SGHRS and CDR2 YFSETQ. V lost 4 bases to trimming and J lost 2 bases; unmatched junction nucleotides: 12. The CDR3 runs to 17 residues. Comment on this clone: Its specificity is not known.

Overall study findings and caveats: The study found that CD8+ T cells averaged more expanded clones than CD4+.

The method was immunoSEQ multiplex PCR; TCRdb's version includes in-frame clones alone and lacks a portion of them. In the table there are approximately 60,000 clones, 70% to 90% of which are singletons. The TCR originated in an adult with an advanced solid tumor such as melanoma, head and neck, liver or kidney cancer. Sequencing was performed on CD4+ or CD8+ T cells sorted from blood, taken in a trial of the OX40 agonist ivuxolimab. This chain joins TRBV5-1 and TRBJ2-3, with 8 bases identical to TRBD2. In DNA, the CDR3 is TGCGCCAGCAGCCCCTCCGGACGGGGGGGCGACACAGATACGCAGTATTTT. Its translation is CASSPSGRGGDTDTQYF.